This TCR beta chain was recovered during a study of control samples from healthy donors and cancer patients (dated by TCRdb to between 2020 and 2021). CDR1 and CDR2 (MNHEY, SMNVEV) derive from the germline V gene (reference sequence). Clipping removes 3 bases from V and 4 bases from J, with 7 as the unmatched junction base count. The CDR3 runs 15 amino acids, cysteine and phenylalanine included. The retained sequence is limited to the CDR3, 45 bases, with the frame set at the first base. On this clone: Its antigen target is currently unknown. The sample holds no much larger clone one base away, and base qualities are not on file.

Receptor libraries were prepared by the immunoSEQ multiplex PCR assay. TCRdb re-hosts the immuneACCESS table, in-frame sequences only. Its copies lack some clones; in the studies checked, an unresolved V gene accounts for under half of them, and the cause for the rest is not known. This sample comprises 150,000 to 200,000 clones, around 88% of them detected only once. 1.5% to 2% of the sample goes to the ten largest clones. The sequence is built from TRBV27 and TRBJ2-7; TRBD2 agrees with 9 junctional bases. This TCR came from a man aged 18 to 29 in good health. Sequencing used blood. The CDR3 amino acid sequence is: CASSLGSGGTYEQYF. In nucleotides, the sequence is TGTGCCAGCAGTTTGGGTAGCGGGGGAACTTACGAGCAGTACTTC.